The clone carrying this TCR beta chain appeared a few times. The antigen remains undetermined. The sample comes from a study of T-cell memory formation after mild COVID-19. Study-level information: Most TCR clusters belonged to a single donor. Study-wide results and caveats: Contracting clones localized mainly to CM and EM when CD4+ and mainly to EMRA when CD8+. Clones contracting across day 15 to 85 had a balanced CD4/CD8 profile; later expanding clones leaned CD4+.

Germline V gene sequence: CDR1 KGHSH, CDR2 LQKENI. The CDR3 covers 15 residues. Trimming removed 6 bases at V and 2 bases at J, with 17 bases between. MiXCR was run by TCRdb on the 5' RACE reads, yielding one entry per CDR3 protein. Of 200,000 to 250,000 distinct CDR3 sequences listed, over 9.5% are singletons. The receptor comes from a young man who had mild COVID-19 (a few samples of this study predate the infection). Cell type and time point are not known. The V call is TRBV18, the J call TRBJ2-7, with D maybe TRBD2 (7 bases). The sequencing sample was made of PBMCs or a T cell subset sorted from them (not recorded which). The chain's CDR3 is CASSPRGGGTYEQYF. Written as DNA, the CDR3 is TGTGCCAGCTCTCCTCGGGGAGGGGGAACCTACGAGCAGTACTTC.